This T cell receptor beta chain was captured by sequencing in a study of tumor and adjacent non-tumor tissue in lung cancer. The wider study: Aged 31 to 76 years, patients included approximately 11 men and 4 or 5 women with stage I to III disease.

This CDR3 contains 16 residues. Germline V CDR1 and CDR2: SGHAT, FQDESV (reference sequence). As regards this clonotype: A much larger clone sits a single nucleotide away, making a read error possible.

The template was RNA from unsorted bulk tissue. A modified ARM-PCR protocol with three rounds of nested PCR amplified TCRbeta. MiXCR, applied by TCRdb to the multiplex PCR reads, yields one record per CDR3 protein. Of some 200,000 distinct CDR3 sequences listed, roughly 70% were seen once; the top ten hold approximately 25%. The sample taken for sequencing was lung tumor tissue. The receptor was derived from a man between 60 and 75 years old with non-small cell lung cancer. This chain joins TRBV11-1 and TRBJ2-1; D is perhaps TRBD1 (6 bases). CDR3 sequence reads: CTSSQSGTHLQGEQFF. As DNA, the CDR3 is TGTACCAGCAGCCAAAGTGGGACACACTTACAGGGTGAGCAGTTCTTC.